This entry lists 29 T cell receptor beta chains sequenced from one sample in a study of blood T cell repertoires in COVID-19 (dated by TCRdb to the early 2020s). The library was prepared using the immunoSEQ multiplex PCR assay. TCRdb stores this immuneACCESS table with in-frame sequences only. Part of the clones is absent; in the studies checked, under half of the shortfall reflects unresolved V genes, and no reason is known for the rest. The sample table holds around 30,000 clones, of which around 90% were seen once. Clones ranked in the top ten supply about 1.9% of the sample. The sample taken for sequencing was peripheral blood. The receptor source for this set is a man between 50 and 59 years old with active or convalescent COVID-19.

The chain is built from TRBV10-2 and TRBJ2-4; the D is unclear. Trimming took off 3 bases at V and 13 bases at J, with 10 bases between the two ends. Per germline, CDR1 WSHSY and CDR2 SAAADI. This CDR3 region has 11 residues. The CDR3 region is CASSDTARQYF. The CDR3 DNA sequence: TGCGCCAGCAGTGATACAGCAAGACAGTACTTC.

This chain uses TRBV6-2 or TRBV6-3 with TRBJ2-3; 11 bases map to TRBD2. Germline V gene data show CDR1 as MNHEY and CDR2 as SVGEGT. The CDR3 spans 18 residues. With V trimmed by 6 bases and J by 0 bases, 11 bases remained unmatched. The CDR3 region is CASSPPGLAVSSTDTQYF. Written as DNA, the CDR3 is TGTGCCAGCAGCCCACCGGGACTAGCGGTCTCTAGCACAGATACGCAGTATTTT.

The V call is TRBV6-2 or TRBV6-3, the J call TRBJ1-1; 9 bases fit TRBD1. The J segment lost 0 bases and the V segment lost 5 bases, leaving 7 bases of the junction unmatched. Germline V gene sequence: CDR1 MNHEY, CDR2 SVGEGT. The CDR3 has 16 amino acids. Here the CDR3 DNA reads TGTGCCAGCAGTCAAGACAGGGGGGGGATGAACACTGAAGCTTTCTTT. It specifies CASSQDRGGMNTEAFF.

This clone was seen once. The chain joins TRBV5-1 to TRBJ2-5; 9 nucleotides line up with TRBD1. Per the germline V gene, CDR1 is SGHRS and CDR2 is YFSETQ. J was trimmed by 5 bases and V by 2 bases; bases with no gene match: 4. The CDR3 spans 14 residues. The CDR3 sequence is CASSLGTGMETQYF. The DNA of the CDR3 is TGCGCCAGCAGCTTAGGGACAGGGATGGAGACCCAGTACTTC.

The rearrangement uses TRBV7-9 and TRBJ2-1; 7 nucleotides agree with TRBD1. The CDR3 contains 17 residues. CDR1 is SEHNR and CDR2 is FQNEAQ in the germline V gene (reference sequence). The ends lost 1 base at V and 0 bases at J; junction bases unmatched: 6. CDR3 sequence (DNA): TGTGCCAGCAGCTTAGTGGTCGGGACAGACTCCTACAATGAGCAGTTCTTC. Its protein product is CASSLVVGTDSYNEQFF.

Here the CDR3 reads CASIGLGLAGGLNEQFF. The CDR3 coding sequence is TGTGCCAGCATAGGCCTGGGTCTAGCGGGAGGGCTTAATGAGCAGTTCTTC. V is TRBV28 and J is TRBJ2-1; the match to TRBD2 covers 12 bases. The CDR3 has 17 amino acids. J gave up 7 bases and V 7 bases, and 14 bases lay outside the gene matches. Germline V CDR1 and CDR2: MDHEN, SYDVKM. Together with reference TRBV28 and TRBJ2-1, the CDR3 gives the full variable domain: DVKVTQSSRYLVKRTGEKVFLECVQDMDHENMFWYRQDPGLGLRLIYFSYDVKMKEKGDIPEGYSVSREKKERFSLILESASTNQTSMYLCASIGLGLAGGLNEQFFGPGTRLTVL.

This chain uses TRBV18 with TRBJ1-3; TRBD1 matches at 7 bases. The germline CDR1 and CDR2 sequences are KGHSH and LQKENI. This CDR3 spans 15 amino acids. The ends lost 6 bases at V and 0 bases at J; junction bases unmatched: 5. CDR3 sequence reads: CASSEDRLSGNTIYF. The CDR3 nucleotides are TGTGCCAGCTCCGAGGACAGGCTCTCTGGAAACACCATATATTTT.

The V call is TRBV15, the J call TRBJ2-3; a possible D gene is TRBD2 (5 bases). This CDR3 contains 13 residues. The V and J ends lost 0 bases and 4 bases respectively, with 5 bases between them. Germline V CDR1 and CDR2: LNHNV, YYDKDF (reference sequence). The CDR3 nucleotides read TGTGCCACCAGCAGAGATAGCGCAGATACGCAGTATTTT. Its translation: CATSRDSADTQYF.

This chain connects TRBV21-1 to TRBJ2-6; no check of the table's D call, TRBD1, against the DNA was made. TRBV21-1 corresponds to a pseudogene. The CDR3 is 20 amino acids. CDR3 in amino acids: CASSTFYRDRGTSGANVLTF. CDR3 bases: TGTGCCAGCAGCACTTTTTACCGGGACAGGGGCACCTCTGGGGCCAACGTCCTGACTTTC.

The genes are TRBV28 and TRBJ2-2; D is unclear. CDR1 is MDHEN, CDR2 SYDVKM, per germline. The ends were cut back, 6 bases at V and 3 bases at J, with 17 bases in the middle. This CDR3 comprises 16 residues. DNA for the CDR3: TGTGCCAGCAGCCAGTCTTCCCGACACGACACCGGGGAGCTGTTTTTT. This codes for CASSQSSRHDTGELFF.

Only one count was recorded for this clone. The V call is TRBV9, the J call TRBJ2-7, with 9 bases that match TRBD1. Germline V gene sequence: CDR1 SGDLS, CDR2 YYNGEE. The CDR3 has 15 amino acids. The junction had 4 bases not matched to a gene; V was cut back by 0 bases and J by 3 bases. The CDR3 coding sequence is TGTGCCAGCAGCGTAGGAACGGGACAGGGCTACGAGCAGTACTTC. It specifies CASSVGTGQGYEQYF.

This sequence joins TRBV11-3 and TRBJ2-3; 8 nucleotides align to TRBD2. The CDR3 sequence is 15 residues long. The junction had 8 bases not matched to a gene; V was cut back by 5 bases and J by 4 bases. Germline loops: CDR1 SGHNT, CDR2 YENEEA. The CDR3 DNA reads TGTGCCAGCAGCGACCACCTAGCGGGCGCAGATACGCAGTATTTT. Translation: CASSDHLAGADTQYF.

The chain is built from TRBV3-1 (or the pseudogene TRBV3-2) and TRBJ2-2; TRBD2 matches 9 bases. V shed 1 base, J shed 5 bases, and the junction held 8 bases outside the gene matches. CDR1 is LGHDT, CDR2 YNNKEL, per germline (reference sequence). The CDR3 has 17 residues. The CDR3 region is CASSQGIAGVGTGELFF. CDR3 nucleotides: TGTGCCAGCAGCCAAGGGATAGCGGGAGTTGGAACCGGGGAGCTGTTTTTT.

This sequence joins TRBV4-3 and TRBJ2-5, with 9 bases that match TRBD1. Trimming cost V 1 base and J 4 bases; bases outside gene matches: 10. Germline V gene lookup returns CDR1 LGHNA and CDR2 YSLEER. This CDR3 is built from 17 residues. The CDR3 DNA follows: TGCGCCAGCAGCCAAGGGAGGACAGGGGAGGGACTAGAGACCCAGTACTTC. Residues: CASSQGRTGEGLETQYF.

The genes are TRBV7-6 and TRBJ2-2; 7 positions agree with TRBD2. Germline V gives CDR1 SGHVS, CDR2 FNYEAQ. The CDR3 loop spans 14 amino acids. V lost 5 bases, J lost 2 bases, and 2 bases stayed unmatched. CDR3 sequence (DNA): TGTGCCAGCAGCGGGGGGGTAAACACCGGGGAGCTGTTTTTT. It codes for CASSGGVNTGELFF.

V gene TRBV3-1 (or the pseudogene TRBV3-2) combines with J gene TRBJ2-1; weak D call: TRBD2 (5 bases). V lost 0 bases and J lost 11, with 14 bases in between. Germline assignment: CDR1 LGHDT and CDR2 YNNKEL (reference sequence). This CDR3 is 14 amino acids long. The CDR3 spells CASSQEASWLQQFF. DNA of the CDR3: TGTGCCAGCAGCCAAGAGGCTAGCTGGCTCCAGCAGTTCTTC.

This chain joins TRBV4-1 and TRBJ1-6; D is ambiguous. V lost 0 bases and J 8 bases, leaving 20 bases between the germline ends. The germline gives CDR1 MGHRA, CDR2 YSYEKL. The CDR3 sequence is 18 residues long. The CDR3 DNA follows: TGCGCCAGCAGCCAAGATGCCCCGTCGGAGGGTGGTTATTCACCCCTCCACTTT. This codes for CASSQDAPSEGGYSPLHF.

CDR3 DNA sequence: TGTGCCAGCAGCCAGGGCAGTCATGGCTACACCTTC. Translating it yields CASSQGSHGYTF. The genes are TRBV2 and TRBJ1-2; D might be TRBD1 (5 bases). This CDR3 comprises 12 residues. CDR1 and CDR2 (germline): SNHLY, FYNNEI. The V end lost 6 bases, the J end lost 6 bases, and 11 bases lay between the germline ends.

The genes are TRBV19 and TRBJ1-1; 11 bases map to TRBD1. Germline V CDR1 and CDR2: LNHDA, SQIVND (reference sequence). This CDR3 contains 13 residues. V trimming: 10 bases; J trimming: 6 bases; junction bases outside the gene matches: 7. This CDR3 is CATEGQGVAEAFF. Here the CDR3 DNA reads TGTGCCACTGAGGGACAGGGGGTCGCTGAAGCTTTCTTT. Based on the CDR3 plus reference TRBV19 and TRBJ1-1, the full variable domain is DGGITQSPKYLFRKEGQNVTLSCEQNLNHDAMYWYRQDPGQGLRLIYYSQIVNDFQKGDIAEGYSVSREKKESFPLTVTSAQKNPTAFYLCATEGQGVAEAFFGQGTRLTVV.

This sequence joins TRBV5-4 and TRBJ2-1; 8 nucleotides line up with TRBD2. CDR1 and CDR2 from the germline V gene are SGHNT and YYREEE (reference sequence). The CDR3 totals 17 residues. Trimming took 3 bases from V and 4 from J; bases not matched to a gene: 12. In DNA, the CDR3 is TGTGCCAGCAGCTGGCCGGGAGCGGGAGACCGATACAATGAGCAGTTCTTC. This sequence encodes CASSWPGAGDRYNEQFF.

The V and J genes are TRBV6-5 and TRBJ2-7, with 7 bases aligning to TRBD2. The CDR3 sequence is 15 residues long. V trimming: 6 bases; J trimming: 4 bases; junction bases outside the gene matches: 12. Germline CDR1 is MNHEY and CDR2 is SVGAGI. The CDR3 DNA reads TGTGCCAGCAGCCCCCGAGGCGGGAGAACTTACGAGCAGTACTTC. Translating gives CASSPRGGRTYEQYF.

The count of this clone is one. The genes are TRBV3-1 (or the pseudogene TRBV3-2) and TRBJ2-2; 11 bases are shared with TRBD1. Trimming took 1 base from V and 7 from J; bases not matched to a gene: 5. The CDR3 loop spans 16 amino acids. The V gene's germline CDR1 is LGHDT and CDR2 YNNKEL (reference sequence). The CDR3 DNA follows: TGTGCCAGCAGCCAAGCCGGGACAGGGGGGGTCGGGGAGCTGTTTTTT. Protein: CASSQAGTGGVGELFF.

Only one count was recorded for this clone. The J gene is TRBJ2-5, the V gene TRBV4-3, with 8 bases identical to TRBD2. The CDR3 spans 17 residues. The V segment lost 0 bases and the J segment 5 bases; nucleotides outside the gene matches: 11. The germline V gene has CDR1 LGHNA and CDR2 YSLEER. The CDR3 spells CASSQDGAGRAGETQYF. The CDR3 DNA reads TGCGCCAGCAGCCAAGATGGGGCCGGGAGGGCTGGGGAGACCCAGTACTTC.

The rearrangement links TRBV7-2 to TRBJ2-1; TRBD2 might be the D (6 bases). V dropped 0 bases and J dropped 3 bases, with 9 bases sitting between them. The CDR3 totals 15 residues. The germline V gene encodes CDR1 SGHTA and CDR2 FQGNSA. The CDR3 DNA follows: TGTGCCAGCAGCTTAGCGGGAGGACACTACAATGAGCAGTTCTTC. Translated: CASSLAGGHYNEQFF.

This rearrangement joins TRBV27 to TRBJ2-1; D possibly corresponds to TRBD1 (6 bases). CDR3 size: 15 residues. V lost 5 bases and J lost 1, with 12 bases in between. In germline, CDR1 is MNHEY, CDR2 SMNVEV (reference sequence). The CDR3 loop is CASSPTGPSYNEQFF. CDR3 sequence (DNA): TGTGCCAGCAGTCCTACAGGGCCGTCCTACAATGAGCAGTTCTTC.

This clone was counted a few times. The chain recombines TRBV5-1 with TRBJ1-6; the D is unclear. The germline V gene has CDR1 SGHRS and CDR2 YFSETQ. V was pared by 0 bases and J by 0 bases, with 4 bases between. This CDR3 spans 15 amino acids. CDR3 DNA sequence: TGCGCCAGCAGCTTGGGGAGCTCCTATAATTCACCCCTCCACTTT. Translation gives CASSLGSSYNSPLHF.

Here the CDR3 reads CASSTYLHETQYF. CDR3 DNA sequence: TGTGCCAGCAGTACTTACCTTCACGAGACCCAGTACTTC. The chain couples TRBV6-5 to TRBJ2-5; D ambiguous. The length of the CDR3 is 13 residues. The germline gives CDR1 MNHEY, CDR2 SVGAGI. Trimming cost V 5 bases and J 5 bases, with 12 bases left between them.

The chain carries TRBV12-5 and TRBJ2-1; perhaps TRBD2 as D (6 bases). The CDR3 is 14 residues long. V lost 1 base, J lost 8 bases, and 12 bases lay in between. Germline CDR1 reads LGHNT; CDR2 reads FRNRAP. CDR3 loop: CASGLATSFYEQFF. The CDR3 nucleotides read TGTGCTAGTGGTTTGGCGACTAGTTTCTATGAGCAGTTCTTC.

The chain has TRBV18 and TRBJ2-7; no reliable D call. V lost 2 bases and J 3 bases, leaving 14 bases between the germline ends. This CDR3 spans 15 amino acids. From germline, CDR1 is KGHSH and CDR2 LQKENI. The DNA for the CDR3 is TGTGCCAGCTCACCAGACGTACCGAGGCACTACGAGCAGTACTTC. As protein: CASSPDVPRHYEQYF.